Listed here is a single TCR beta chain. The germline V gene has CDR1 SGHRS and CDR2 YFSETQ. The CDR3 runs 14 residues. After removal of 0 bases from V and 9 bases from J, the junction contained 3 bases not matched to a gene. In the study's own analysis: Reference gene primer amplification in the assay estimated nucleated cell counts. Assay used: immunoSEQ multiplex PCR; TCRdb lists only in-frame clones, some missing. V and J calls plus clone size are reproduced from that table; the DNA served to infer D and trimming. The data show some 11,000 clones, 87% seen once. The source of the sample is a study of blood T cell repertoires in COVID-19. Study overall: COVID-19 samples collected from the United States, Italy and Spain covered acute and convalescent phases. Nucleic acid was either cDNA or gDNA, and it came from T cells, B-cell-depleted T cells, or PBMCs.

Sequences were obtained from peripheral blood. This chain joins TRBV5-1 and TRBJ1-6; 7 nucleotides align to TRBD1. The sequence was obtained from a man aged 30 to 45 with active or convalescent COVID-19. CDR3 protein: CASSLGDSGSPLHF. CDR3 DNA: TGCGCCAGCAGCTTGGGGGACAGTGGTTCACCCCTCCACTTT.